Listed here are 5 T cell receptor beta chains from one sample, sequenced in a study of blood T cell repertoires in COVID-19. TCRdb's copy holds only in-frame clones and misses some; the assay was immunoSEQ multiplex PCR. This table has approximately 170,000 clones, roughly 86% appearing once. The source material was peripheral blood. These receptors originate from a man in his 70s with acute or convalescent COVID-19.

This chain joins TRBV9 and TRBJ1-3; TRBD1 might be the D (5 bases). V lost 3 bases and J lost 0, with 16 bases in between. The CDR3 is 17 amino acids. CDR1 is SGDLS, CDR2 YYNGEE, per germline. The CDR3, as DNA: TGTGCCAGCAGCGATCGTCAGGGCCAATACTCTGGAAACACCATATATTTT. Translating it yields CASSDRQGQYSGNTIYF.

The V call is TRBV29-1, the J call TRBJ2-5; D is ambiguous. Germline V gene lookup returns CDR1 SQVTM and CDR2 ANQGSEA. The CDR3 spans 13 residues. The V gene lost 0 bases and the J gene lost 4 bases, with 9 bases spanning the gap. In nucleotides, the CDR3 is TGCAGCGTTGAAGAGACGGCGGCAGAGACCCAGTACTTC. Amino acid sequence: CSVEETAAETQYF.

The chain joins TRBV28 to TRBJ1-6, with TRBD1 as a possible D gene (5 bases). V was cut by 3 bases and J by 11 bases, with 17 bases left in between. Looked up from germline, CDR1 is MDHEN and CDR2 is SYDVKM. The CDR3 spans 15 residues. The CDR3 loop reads CASSFGDRLYPPLHF. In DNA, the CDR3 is TGTGCCAGCAGTTTCGGAGACAGACTTTACCCACCCCTCCACTTT.

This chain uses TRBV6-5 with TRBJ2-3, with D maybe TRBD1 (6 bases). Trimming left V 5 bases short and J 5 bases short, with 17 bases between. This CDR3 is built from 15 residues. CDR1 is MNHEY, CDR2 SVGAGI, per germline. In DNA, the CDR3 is TGTGCCAGCAGTATACGTGAGGGGGTTATAGATACGCAGTATTTT. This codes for CASSIREGVIDTQYF.

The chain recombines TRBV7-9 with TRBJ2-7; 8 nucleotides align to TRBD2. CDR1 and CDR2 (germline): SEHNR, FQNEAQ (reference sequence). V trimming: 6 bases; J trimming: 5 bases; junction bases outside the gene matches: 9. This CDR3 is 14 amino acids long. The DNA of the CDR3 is TGTGCCAGCAGAACCGGGACTAGTCTCCACGAGCAGTACTTC. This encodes CASRTGTSLHEQYF.